The 29 T cell receptor beta chains given below trace back to one sample, sequenced in a study of cytomegalovirus exposure and HLA in healthy donors. 60 Vbeta and 13 Jbeta primers were used in PCR. Assay: immunoSEQ multiplex PCR; the TCRdb copy retains only in-frame clones and omits some. The sample records approximately 100,000 clones, approximately 80% being singletons. The sample consisted of PBMCs. These receptors were taken from a woman between 40 and 50 years old in good health and CMV-seropositive.

The V and J genes are TRBV29-1 and TRBJ1-2; 9 bases match TRBD1. The V segment lost 6 bases and the J segment 0 bases; nucleotides outside the gene matches: 8. The CDR3 totals 15 residues. Germline CDR1 reads SQVTM; CDR2 reads ANQGSEA. In nucleotides, the CDR3 is TGCAGCGTCCCACAGGGGGCTATAGCTAACTATGGCTACACCTTC. Translated, it gives CSVPQGAIANYGYTF.

The rearrangement uses TRBV7-2 and TRBJ2-3, with 10 nucleotides matching TRBD1. The V and J ends lost 2 bases and 6 bases, in that order; junction bases with no gene match: 8. The CDR3 is made up of 16 amino acids. CDR1 and CDR2 (germline): SGHTA, FQGNSA. CDR3 protein: CASSLRDRGATDTQYF. In DNA, the CDR3 is TGTGCCAGCAGCTTAAGGGACAGGGGCGCTACGGATACGCAGTATTTT.

The chain employs TRBV11-2 and TRBJ2-3; the D gene is possibly TRBD2 (6 bases). Germline CDR1 is SGHAT and CDR2 is FQNNGV. V was shortened by 6 bases and J by 4 bases, with 11 bases between the two germline ends. The CDR3 covers 13 residues. In DNA form, the CDR3 reads TGTGCCAGCAGTTCTTGGGGGGCAGATACGCAGTATTTT. It codes for CASSSWGADTQYF.

The V and J genes are TRBV7-2 and TRBJ2-3; 11 bases agree with TRBD2. The CDR3 is made up of 15 amino acids. CDR1 is SGHTA and CDR2 is FQGNSA in the germline V gene. V trimming: 6 bases; J trimming: 6 bases; junction bases outside the gene matches: 8. The CDR3 region is CASRPPRTSGDTQYF. The CDR3 bases are TGTGCCAGCAGGCCACCCCGGACTAGCGGGGATACGCAGTATTTT.

This chain links TRBV2 with TRBJ2-2, with 10 bases aligning to TRBD1. Germline CDR1 and CDR2: SNHLY and FYNNEI. V was clipped by 8 bases and J by 9 bases; unmatched bases: 6. This CDR3 contains 13 residues. This CDR3 reads CASGTGVRRELFF. CDR3 nucleotides: TGTGCCAGCGGGACAGGGGTGAGGAGGGAGCTGTTTTTT.

The chain recombines TRBV7-9 with TRBJ2-7; 7 nucleotides match TRBD1. The CDR3 contains 15 residues. Trimming took 5 bases from V and 3 from J; bases not matched to a gene: 10. Germline V CDR1 and CDR2: SEHNR, FQNEAQ (reference sequence). In DNA form, the CDR3 reads TGTGCCAGCAGCCACGAACCCCCAGGGGGCTACGAGCAGTACTTC. As protein: CASSHEPPGGYEQYF.

The chain links TRBV4-2 to TRBJ1-5; 9 bases align to TRBD1. V gave up 6 bases and J gave up 5 bases; unmatched junction bases: 5. Germline lookup yields CDR1 LGHNA and CDR2 YNFKEQ. The CDR3 has 14 residues. Written as DNA, the CDR3 is TGTGCCAGCAGTACAGGGGGCGCGGATCAGCCCCAGCATTTT. Translating gives CASSTGGADQPQHF.

A few counts support this clone. The V and J genes are TRBV4-1 and TRBJ1-3; 7 nucleotides agree with TRBD1. V gave up 1 base and J gave up 9 bases; unmatched junction bases: 12. The length of the CDR3 is 16 residues. Germline-derived CDR1 and CDR2 are MGHRA and YSYEKL. DNA of the CDR3: TGCGCCAGCAGCCAAGGGTTAGACAGGGAGCGAGCCACCATATATTTT. It is translated as CASSQGLDRERATIYF.

This chain uses TRBV5-1 with TRBJ2-5; TRBD1 might be the D (7 bases). Trimming left V 5 bases short and J 5 bases short, with 19 bases between. This CDR3 has 15 amino acids. CDR1 SGHRS and CDR2 YFSETQ come from the germline V gene. DNA for the CDR3: TGCGCCAGCAGATCCGACAGGGTCGGAGGGGAGACCCAGTACTTC. Encoded protein: CASRSDRVGGETQYF.

The chain has TRBV4-2 and TRBJ2-5; no firm D call. The germline V gene has CDR1 LGHNA and CDR2 YNFKEQ. This CDR3 is built from 14 residues. V was trimmed by 0 bases and J by 5 bases, leaving 10 bases between them. CDR3 sequence reads: CASSQDRSTETQYF. The CDR3 bases are TGTGCCAGCAGCCAAGATCGGAGTACCGAGACCCAGTACTTC.

The chain recombines TRBV6-1 with TRBJ2-7; 7 nucleotides align to TRBD1. CDR3 length: 15 residues. The junction had 7 bases not matched to a gene; V was cut back by 1 base and J by 4 bases. Per the germline V gene, CDR1 is MNHNS and CDR2 is SASEGT. The CDR3 reads CASSEEGQALYEQYF. DNA for the CDR3: TGTGCCAGCAGTGAAGAAGGACAGGCGCTTTACGAGCAGTACTTC.

The chain has TRBV7-7 and TRBJ2-2; 8 nucleotides agree with TRBD1. V was pared by 6 bases and J by 6 bases, with 12 bases of the junction left unmatched. Germline assignment: CDR1 SSHAT and CDR2 FNYEAQ (reference sequence). This CDR3 comprises 16 residues. The chain's CDR3 is CASSFTPGQAPGELFF. CDR3 DNA sequence: TGTGCCAGCAGTTTTACCCCGGGACAGGCCCCCGGGGAGCTGTTTTTT.

This chain uses TRBV11-2 with TRBJ2-5, with D possibly TRBD1 on 7 matching bases. Trimming took 6 bases from V and 6 from J, leaving 14 bases between them. Germline loops: CDR1 SGHAT, CDR2 FQNNGV. CDR3 size: 13 residues. The CDR3 bases are TGTGCCAGCAGTGACAGGGCGGGACAGACCCAGTACTTC. Protein sequence: CASSDRAGQTQYF. Drawing the rest from reference TRBV11-2 and TRBJ2-5, the complete variable domain is EAGVAQSPRYKIIEKRQSVAFWCNPISGHATLYWYQQILGQGPKLLIQFQNNGVVDDSQLPKDRFSAERLKGVDSTLKIQPAKLEDSAVYLCASSDRAGQTQYFGPGTRLLVL.

The gene calls are TRBV27 and TRBJ2-6; D uncertain. The CDR3 extends over 15 amino acids. Trimming took off 1 base at V and 2 bases at J, with 6 bases between the two ends. CDR1 MNHEY and CDR2 SMNVEV come from the germline V gene (reference sequence). The CDR3 region is CASSLFRAGANVLTF. The CDR3 region has the DNA TGTGCCAGCAGTTTATTCCGGGCTGGGGCCAACGTCCTGACTTTC. The whole variable domain, remainder taken from reference TRBV27 and TRBJ2-6, is EAQVTQNPRYLITVTGKKLTVTCSQNMNHEYMSWYRQDPGLGLRQIYYSMNVEVTDKGDVPEGYKVSRKEKRNFPLILESPSPNQTSLYFCASSLFRAGANVLTFGAGSRLTVL.

The chain joins TRBV5-1 to TRBJ2-2; TRBD1 matches at 8 bases. The CDR3 sequence is 17 residues long. Per germline, CDR1 SGHRS and CDR2 YFSETQ. With V trimmed by 1 base and J by 4 bases, 9 bases remained unmatched. The CDR3 DNA reads as TGCGCCAGCAGCTTGACACTCCGGACAGGGCCCACCGGGGAGCTGTTTTTT. This sequence encodes CASSLTLRTGPTGELFF.

Comments on this clone: Additional DNA sequences in this sample encode the identical CDR3. This rearrangement joins TRBV5-1 to TRBJ1-1; 10 bases match TRBD1. Germline assignment: CDR1 SGHRS and CDR2 YFSETQ. This CDR3 has 15 residues. V trimming: 1 base; J trimming: 4 bases; junction bases outside the gene matches: 4. The CDR3, as DNA: TGCGCCAGCAGCTTGCGACAGGGGGCAGGCACTGAAGCTTTCTTT. Amino acids: CASSLRQGAGTEAFF.

With regard to this clone: This sample includes further DNA sequences coding for the same CDR3. The genes are TRBV5-4 and TRBJ1-3, with D unclear. Germline V CDR1 and CDR2: SGHNT, YYREEE (reference sequence). The CDR3 extends over 14 amino acids. V lost 0 bases, J lost 0 bases, and 4 bases lay in between. Here the CDR3 reads CASSLDSSGNTIYF. CDR3 DNA: TGTGCCAGCAGCTTGGACAGCTCTGGAAACACCATATATTTT.

The rearrangement uses TRBV4-2 and TRBJ1-5; no clear D gene. The germline V gene encodes CDR1 LGHNA and CDR2 YNFKEQ. The CDR3 spans 16 residues. Trimming left V 0 bases short and J 1 base short, with 10 bases between. The DNA of the CDR3 is TGTGCCAGCAGCCAAGAGGCAGCGGAAAGCAATCAGCCCCAGCATTTT. Its translation: CASSQEAAESNQPQHF.

The rearrangement joins TRBV2 to TRBJ2-1; 8 positions agree with TRBD2. This CDR3 contains 15 residues. Germline V gene lookup returns CDR1 SNHLY and CDR2 FYNNEI. Trimming removed 4 bases from V and 2 bases from J; junction bases left unmatched: 4. For the CDR3, the DNA is TGTGCCAGCAGTGTTGAACTAGCGGCCTACAATGAGCAGTTCTTC. Residues: CASSVELAAYNEQFF.

This clone was seen more than once but under ten times. The chain joins TRBV6-1 to TRBJ1-1; 12 nucleotides line up with TRBD1. V trimming: 6 bases; J trimming: 8 bases; junction bases outside the gene matches: 10. Germline lookup yields CDR1 MNHNS and CDR2 SASEGT. The CDR3 sequence is 15 residues long. CDR3 sequence: CASRTLRDRGREAFF. CDR3 DNA: TGTGCCAGCAGAACACTCCGGGACAGGGGGCGGGAAGCTTTCTTT.

This clone has just a few counts. V gene TRBV6-1 combines with J gene TRBJ1-6; TRBD1 might be the D (6 bases). Germline assignment: CDR1 MNHNS and CDR2 SASEGT. With 4 bases removed from V and 0 bases from J, the gap between germline ends came to 16 bases. This CDR3 has 18 residues. This CDR3 is CASSAMWGPSSYNSPLHF. In DNA form, the CDR3 reads TGTGCCAGCAGTGCCATGTGGGGGCCGAGCTCCTATAATTCACCCCTCCACTTT.

In DNA, the CDR3 is TGTGCCAGCACCTTTGGAGGGGGGGGTACAGATACGCAGTATTTT. Amino acids: CASTFGGGGTDTQYF. The rearrangement links TRBV27 to TRBJ2-3; possibly TRBD2 for D (7 bases). The germline gives CDR1 MNHEY, CDR2 SMNVEV (reference sequence). Trimming pared 7 bases from V and 3 bases from J, leaving 17 bases between. The CDR3 covers 15 residues.

The chain combines TRBV5-1 with TRBJ2-2, with 7 bases fitting TRBD1. The V gene's germline CDR1 is SGHRS and CDR2 YFSETQ. The V segment lost 3 bases and the J segment 1 base; nucleotides outside the gene matches: 6. The CDR3 has 16 residues. The DNA for the CDR3 is TGCGCCAGCAGCTGGGGGACAGTGGAGAACACCGGGGAGCTGTTTTTT. Its translation is CASSWGTVENTGELFF.

This clone was detected a few times. The chain recombines TRBV7-8 with TRBJ1-1; 8 bases fit TRBD1. Germline CDR1 SGHVS, CDR2 FQNEAQ. Trimming removed 8 bases from V and 2 bases from J; junction bases left unmatched: 4. The CDR3 length is 13 residues. The CDR3 here is CASRGQANTEAFF. As DNA, the CDR3 is TGTGCCAGCCGGGGACAGGCTAACACTGAAGCTTTCTTT.

The J gene is TRBJ2-7, the V gene TRBV6-1; 10 bases fit TRBD2. V trimming: 2 bases; J trimming: 3 bases; junction bases outside the gene matches: 7. Germline V gene lookup returns CDR1 MNHNS and CDR2 SASEGT. The CDR3 is 16 amino acids. This chain's CDR3 is CASSEIPRTSGYEQYF. Here the CDR3 DNA reads TGTGCCAGCAGTGAAATACCTCGGACTAGCGGCTACGAGCAGTACTTC.

This rearrangement joins TRBV19 to TRBJ1-2; TRBD1 agrees at 8 bases. Germline CDR1 is LNHDA and CDR2 is SQIVND (reference sequence). The trim removed 2 bases at V and 3 bases at J, leaving 11 bases unmatched. This CDR3 region has 17 residues. The CDR3 coding sequence is TGTGCCAGTAGTATAACGGTGGTGGCAGGGGGCCACTATGGCTACACCTTC. Translation gives CASSITVVAGGHYGYTF.

This chain uses TRBV27 with TRBJ1-6; D call uncertain. This CDR3 has 18 residues. Germline assignment: CDR1 MNHEY and CDR2 SMNVEV (reference sequence). V was shortened by 3 bases and J by 3 bases, with 18 bases between the two germline ends. CDR3 loop: CASSFYGPGESYNSPLHF. CDR3 coding DNA: TGTGCCAGCAGTTTTTACGGTCCGGGAGAAAGCTATAATTCACCCCTCCACTTT.

This clone was seen a handful of times. The chain links TRBV6-6 to TRBJ1-3; 7 bases match TRBD1. Germline V CDR1 and CDR2: MNHNY, SVGAGI (reference sequence). CDR3 length equals 15 residues. The V segment lost 6 bases and the J segment 1 base; nucleotides outside the gene matches: 6. DNA of the CDR3: TGTGCCAGCAGCCTACAGGGGATATCTGGAAACACCATATATTTT. Translating it yields CASSLQGISGNTIYF.

The rearrangement joins TRBV19 to TRBJ1-4; D ambiguous. Deletions cut 3 bases from V and 3 bases from J, with 11 bases between. The CDR3 extends over 15 amino acids. Germline loops: CDR1 LNHDA, CDR2 SQIVND (reference sequence). DNA for the CDR3: TGTGCCAGTAGTATTGGCGGGGTGTCTAATGAAAAACTGTTTTTT. Translating it yields CASSIGGVSNEKLFF.